Listed below are T cell receptor beta chains from one sample, sequenced in a study of shared clonotypes between healthy human individuals. Using immunoSEQ multiplex PCR, the repertoire was profiled, and TCRdb retains in-frame clones only, with some absent. This table has about 1,800,000 clones, over 85% appearing once. The sequencing input was naive CD8+ T cells sorted from blood. Source of these receptors: a man in his late teens or twenties in good health. CDR3s include the opening cysteine and the closing phenylalanine or tryptophan.

J gene: TRBJ2-3
V gene: TRBV19
CDR3 protein: CASSPEVGGTDTQYF

J gene: TRBJ2-7
V gene: TRBV5-8
CDR3 protein: CASSRDRAIYEQYF

J gene: TRBJ1-1
V gene: TRBV27
CDR3 protein: CASSTGGWTEAFF

J gene: TRBJ1-3
V gene: TRBV30
CDR3 protein: CAWSAGNSGNTIYF

J gene: TRBJ2-7
V gene: TRBV9
CDR3 protein: CASSAGDVSYEQYF

J gene: TRBJ2-2
V gene: TRBV28
CDR3 protein: CASSYGESTGELFF

J gene: TRBJ1-2
V gene: TRBV7-9
CDR3 protein: CASSPLPGGQRTRPYGYTF

J gene: TRBJ2-5
V gene: TRBV25-1
CDR3 protein: CASSEWDGTQETQYF

J gene: TRBJ2-1
V gene: TRBV10-3
CDR3 protein: CAISDGPPMSEQFF

J gene: TRBJ2-7
V gene: TRBV27
CDR3 protein: CASSQTGFYEQYF

J gene: TRBJ2-2
V gene: TRBV6-5
CDR3 protein: CASSYSGGAAGELFF

J gene: TRBJ2-1
V gene: TRBV27
CDR3 protein: CASGPGQGSYNEQFF

J gene: TRBJ2-7
V gene: TRBV7-6
CDR3 protein: CASSFSGPYEQYF

J gene: TRBJ2-7
V gene: TRBV5-6
CDR3 protein: CASSLAGVVDEQYF

J gene: TRBJ2-7
V gene: TRBV15
CDR3 protein: CATSTDPATYEQYF

J gene: TRBJ1-4
V gene: TRBV30
CDR3 protein: CAWSVYPWDEKLFF

J gene: TRBJ2-1
V gene: TRBV5-6
CDR3 protein: CASSLGSPNEQFF

J gene: TRBJ1-2
V gene: TRBV28
CDR3 protein: CASSFYRSANYGYTF

J gene: TRBJ2-1
V gene: TRBV6-6
CDR3 protein: CASSYSNNEQFF

J gene: TRBJ2-7
V gene: TRBV30
CDR3 protein: CAWSDGTGAFNEQYF

J gene: TRBJ2-1
V gene: TRBV7-8
CDR3 protein: CASSIGLAGAEQFF

J gene: TRBJ1-2
V gene: TRBV9
CDR3 protein: CASSVGGSYTF

J gene: TRBJ1-2
V gene: TRBV5-6
CDR3 protein: CASSIGTIVYGYTF

J gene: TRBJ2-5
V gene: TRBV30
CDR3 protein: CAWSDAEIQYF

J gene: TRBJ2-5
V gene: TRBV6-6
CDR3 protein: CATHRGGETQYF

J gene: TRBJ1-2
V gene: TRBV27
CDR3 protein: CATQGANYGYTF

J gene: TRBJ1-5
V gene: TRBV7-8
CDR3 protein: CASSPHAGQLHQPQHF

J gene: TRBJ2-7
V gene: TRBV27
CDR3 protein: CASSLLGTAPYEQYF

J gene: TRBJ2-1
V gene: TRBV9
CDR3 protein: CASSVDGRLSEQFF

J gene: TRBJ2-1
V gene: TRBV2
CDR3 protein: CASGGRSYNEQFF

J gene: TRBJ2-7
V gene: TRBV27
CDR3 protein: CASSLNSGGSYEQYF

J gene: TRBJ2-7
V gene: TRBV5-6
CDR3 protein: CASSGTSGGSPAYEQYF

J gene: TRBJ1-1
V gene: TRBV9
CDR3 protein: CASTEAPGVFTEAFF

J gene: TRBJ2-1
V gene: TRBV10-1
CDR3 protein: CASSDDRDPYNEQFF

J gene: TRBJ2-1
V gene: TRBV4-1
CDR3 protein: CASSQGRGSNEQFF

J gene: TRBJ2-5
V gene: TRBV6-1
CDR3 protein: CASSYGQLQETQYF

J gene: TRBJ2-1
V gene: TRBV5-6
CDR3 protein: CASSLRLAGGALEQFF

J gene: TRBJ1-1
V gene: TRBV5-6
CDR3 protein: CASRRTGSSEAFF

J gene: TRBJ2-7
V gene: TRBV21-1
CDR3 protein: CAADRSYEQYF

J gene: TRBJ1-5
V gene: TRBV15
CDR3 protein: CATSVPGTGGNQPQHF